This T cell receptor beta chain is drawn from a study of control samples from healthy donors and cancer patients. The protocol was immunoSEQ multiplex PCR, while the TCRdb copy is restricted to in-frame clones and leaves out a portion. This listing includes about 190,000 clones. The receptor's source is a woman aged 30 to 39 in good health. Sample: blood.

The chain's CDR3 is CSARANEQFF. CDR3 sequence (DNA): TGCAGTGCTAGGGCGAATGAGCAGTTCTTC. The chain couples TRBV20-1 to TRBJ2-1, with D unclear. The CDR3 loop spans 10 amino acids. The ends were cut back, 3 bases at V and 7 bases at J, with 4 bases in the middle. Germline CDR1 and CDR2: DFQATT and SNEGSKA (reference sequence).